This TCR beta chain was identified in a study of a mutant IDH1 vaccine in newly diagnosed glioma. Study-wide context: Either 4-6 weeks after radiotherapy alone or alongside temozolomide, vaccination was begun. Antecedent treatment encompassed radiotherapy, temozolomide, or their combination; the majority received both. Findings of the study overall: Top peripheral T cell clonotype shifts appeared unrelated to pseudoprogression.

Time point given: week 23, last vaccination. Each vaccine dose was 300 ug of mutant IDH1 20-mer peptide, with topical imiquimod. Donors had new WHO grade 3 or 4 IDH1-mutant, ATRX-lost astrocytomas. For this clone: Its specificity is unknown.

Produced via immunoSEQ multiplex PCR; TCRdb's table is partial and in-frame only. The sample consists of roughly 60,000 clones, around 84% of them appearing once. The TCR was taken from a man aged 30-40 years with glioma. The sample in question was PBMCs, obtained from a glioma patient whose treatment included an IDH1 peptide vaccine.

The CDR3 DNA reads as TGTGCCATCAGTGAGTCGATAGGGTACACAGATACGCAGTATTTT. Translated: CAISESIGYTDTQYF. J is TRBJ2-3 and V is TRBV10-3, with D hard to call. The germline V gene has CDR1 ENHRY and CDR2 SYGVKD. This CDR3 has 15 amino acids. The germline V and J ends were trimmed by 0 bases and 2 bases, with 9 bases remaining between them.